This T cell receptor (beta chain) was identified in a study of T cells after yellow fever vaccination. Overall study results and limits: Once the booster was given, most primary-vaccination clones reappeared, at about 95% for CD4 and over 85% for CD8.

To note about this clonotype: The antigen remains undetermined.

TCRdb called the 5' RACE reads again in MiXCR, with one record for every CDR3 protein. The sample comprises about 310,000 distinct CDR3 sequences, around 3.6% of which are singletons, and around a quarter rests with the top ten. Germline loops: CDR1 SGHAT, CDR2 FQNNGV. This CDR3 is 14 amino acids long. The V end lost 5 bases, the J end lost 5 bases, and 12 bases lay between the germline ends. Sequenced here: PBMCs, sampled on the day of the yellow fever booster vaccination. The V gene is TRBV11-2, the J gene TRBJ2-2; D is perhaps TRBD1 (6 bases). This clonotype was sampled from a man aged 18 to 30 who received the YFV17D yellow fever vaccine. CDR3 loop: CASSPQGRTGELFF. CDR3 in DNA: TGTGCCAGCAGCCCTCAGGGGAGAACCGGGGAGCTGTTTTTT.